Listed below are T cell receptor beta chains from one sample, sequenced in a study of human T cells and chemical hapten exposure. TCRdb called the RACE reads again in MiXCR, with one record for every CDR3 protein. The sample includes around 350,000 distinct CDR3 sequences, 4.5% to 5.5% of them seen just once. The sample in question was whole blood, obtained in connection with sensitization to the hapten diphenylcyclopropenone (DPC). These receptors were obtained from a woman aged 18-29 years with alopecia areata. Some clones in this sample may be carry-over from other donors' samples. The CDR3 runs from the conserved cysteine through the conserved F or W. D genes are given only for firm matches. Part of the rows lack a size; the others show once, few, many or a class for expanded clones.

>.|few|TRBJ2-7|TRBV6-1
CASSEDSSLQAPYEQYF
TGTGCCAGCAGTGAAGATTCCAGCCTCCAGGCCCCCTACGAGCAGTACTTC
>TRBD1|many|TRBJ2-1|TRBV24-1
CATSDTGTGGFNEQFF
TGTGCCACCAGTGATACCGGGACAGGGGGCTTCAATGAGCAGTTCTTC
>.|.|TRBJ2-3|TRBV18
CASSPYRDLTDTQYF
TGTGCCAGCTCACCTTACCGGGACTTGACAGATACGCAGTATTTT
>TRBD1|few|TRBJ1-4|TRBV27
CASKGAGATNEKLFF
TGTGCCAGCAAGGGGGCGGGAGCAACTAATGAAAAACTGTTTTTT
>.|many|TRBJ1-1|TRBV9
CASSPSGGAGTEAFF
TGTGCCAGCAGCCCTAGCGGGGGCGCGGGCACTGAAGCTTTCTTT
>.|many|TRBJ2-3|TRBV27
CASSLLGRGGQYF
TGTGCCAGCAGTTTGTTGGGGCGCGGTGGGCAGTATTTT
>.|few|TRBJ1-5|TRBV9
CASSVTTGTKNQPQHF
TGTGCCAGCAGCGTAACGACGGGGACTAAAAATCAGCCCCAGCATTTT
>TRBD1|.|TRBJ2-7|TRBV6-6
CASSYPDRYEQYF
TGTGCCAGCAGTTACCCGGACAGGTACGAGCAGTACTTC
>TRBD2|.|TRBJ2-1|TRBV9
CASSGTSGGLDEQFF
TGTGCCAGCAGCGGAACTAGCGGGGGGCTTGATGAGCAGTTCTTC
>.|few|TRBJ2-7|TRBV27
CASSSGWEQYF
TGTGCCAGCAGTTCCGGATGGGAGCAGTACTTC
>.|many|TRBJ1-2|TRBV14
CASSPWGSPNYGYTF
TGTGCCAGCAGCCCCTGGGGCAGTCCCAACTATGGCTACACCTTC
>.|many|TRBJ1-1|TRBV14
CASSPRQIENTEAFF
TGTGCCAGCAGCCCCCGGCAGATAGAGAACACTGAAGCTTTCTTT
>.|many|TRBJ1-1|TRBV2
CASARDRELFRNTEAFF
TGTGCCAGCGCCCGAGACCGTGAGCTGTTTAGGAACACTGAAGCTTTCTTT
>.|many|TRBJ2-7|TRBV4-3
CASSQDHGAIYEQYF
TGCGCCAGCAGCCAAGATCATGGGGCCATCTACGAGCAGTACTTC
>.|.|TRBJ2-4|TRBV15
CATSRDVVDRFLAKNIQYF
TGTGCCACCAGCAGAGATGTGGTTGATCGTTTCTTAGCCAAAAACATTCAGTACTTC
>.|few|TRBJ1-1|TRBV9
CASSVVAEWNTEAFF
TGTGCCAGCAGCGTAGTGGCGGAATGGAACACTGAAGCTTTCTTT
>.|few|TRBJ2-7|TRBV7-3
CASSLGIHRALSYEQYF
TGTGCCAGCAGCTTAGGGATTCACAGGGCGCTCTCCTACGAGCAGTACTTC
>.|many|TRBJ1-3|TRBV7-3
CASSLTPGRTGNTIYF
TGTGCCAGCAGCTTAACGCCGGGTAGGACTGGAAACACCATATATTTT
>TRBD2|few|TRBJ2-7|TRBV25-1
CASSDPGTSGVYEQYF
TGTGCCAGCAGTGACCCCGGGACTAGCGGGGTCTACGAGCAGTACTTC
>TRBD2|few|TRBJ2-3|TRBV7-9
CASSLGNIGGGFTDTQYF
TGTGCCAGCAGCTTAGGGAACATCGGCGGGGGATTCACAGATACGCAGTATTTT
>.|few|TRBJ1-6|TRBV6-5
CASSRGMRSPLHF
TGTGCCAGCAGTAGAGGGATGAGGTCACCCCTCCACTTT
>.|many|TRBJ2-7|TRBV28
CASLGSQGGAEQYF
TGTGCCAGCCTCGGTTCACAGGGGGGGGCCGAGCAGTACTTC
>TRBD2|many|TRBJ2-1|TRBV4-3
CASSQDASGAPSGNNEQFF
TGCGCCAGCAGCCAAGATGCTAGCGGGGCGCCGTCCGGAAACAATGAGCAGTTCTTC
>TRBD2|many|TRBJ2-3|TRBV6-5
CASKSGGETDTQYF
TGTGCCAGCAAGAGCGGGGGGGAGACAGATACGCAGTATTTT
>.|many|TRBJ2-2|TRBV4-2
CASSQDIGTNTGELFF
TGTGCCAGCAGCCAAGATATCGGGACGAACACCGGGGAGCTGTTTTTT
>TRBD1|few|TRBJ1-5|TRBV5-1
CASSPQGAKPQHF
TGCGCCAGCAGCCCTCAGGGGGCGAAGCCCCAGCATTTT